This TCR beta chain derives from a study of T-cell memory formation after mild COVID-19. For the study at large: The two donors had largely donor-specific TCR clusters.

Each CDR3 protein gets one entry after TCRdb re-called the 5' RACE reads with MiXCR. The table shows roughly 130,000 distinct CDR3 sequences, with roughly 6% occurring only once. Study-wide findings and caveats: Some responding clones appeared in pre-infection memory, suggesting cross-reactive memory joined. Clonal second-wave expansions that peaked on day 37 had unconfirmed SARS-CoV-2 specificity. Shrinking CD4+ clones were chiefly CM and EM; CD8+ ones were chiefly EMRA.

Only a few counts were recorded for this clonotype. The antigen remains undetermined. Sequencing input: PBMCs or a T cell subset sorted from them (not recorded which). This TCR was recovered from an adult woman who had mild COVID-19 (a few samples of this study predate the infection). Cell type and time point are not known.

The CDR3 coding sequence is TGCAGTGCCGGGAGCCATAATTCACCCCTCCACTTT. Translating it yields CSAGSHNSPLHF. The genes are TRBV20-1 and TRBJ1-6; D unclear. The CDR3 totals 12 residues. The germline V gene has CDR1 DFQATT and CDR2 SNEGSKA (reference sequence). Trimming removed 6 bases from V and 5 bases from J, with 8 bases in between.